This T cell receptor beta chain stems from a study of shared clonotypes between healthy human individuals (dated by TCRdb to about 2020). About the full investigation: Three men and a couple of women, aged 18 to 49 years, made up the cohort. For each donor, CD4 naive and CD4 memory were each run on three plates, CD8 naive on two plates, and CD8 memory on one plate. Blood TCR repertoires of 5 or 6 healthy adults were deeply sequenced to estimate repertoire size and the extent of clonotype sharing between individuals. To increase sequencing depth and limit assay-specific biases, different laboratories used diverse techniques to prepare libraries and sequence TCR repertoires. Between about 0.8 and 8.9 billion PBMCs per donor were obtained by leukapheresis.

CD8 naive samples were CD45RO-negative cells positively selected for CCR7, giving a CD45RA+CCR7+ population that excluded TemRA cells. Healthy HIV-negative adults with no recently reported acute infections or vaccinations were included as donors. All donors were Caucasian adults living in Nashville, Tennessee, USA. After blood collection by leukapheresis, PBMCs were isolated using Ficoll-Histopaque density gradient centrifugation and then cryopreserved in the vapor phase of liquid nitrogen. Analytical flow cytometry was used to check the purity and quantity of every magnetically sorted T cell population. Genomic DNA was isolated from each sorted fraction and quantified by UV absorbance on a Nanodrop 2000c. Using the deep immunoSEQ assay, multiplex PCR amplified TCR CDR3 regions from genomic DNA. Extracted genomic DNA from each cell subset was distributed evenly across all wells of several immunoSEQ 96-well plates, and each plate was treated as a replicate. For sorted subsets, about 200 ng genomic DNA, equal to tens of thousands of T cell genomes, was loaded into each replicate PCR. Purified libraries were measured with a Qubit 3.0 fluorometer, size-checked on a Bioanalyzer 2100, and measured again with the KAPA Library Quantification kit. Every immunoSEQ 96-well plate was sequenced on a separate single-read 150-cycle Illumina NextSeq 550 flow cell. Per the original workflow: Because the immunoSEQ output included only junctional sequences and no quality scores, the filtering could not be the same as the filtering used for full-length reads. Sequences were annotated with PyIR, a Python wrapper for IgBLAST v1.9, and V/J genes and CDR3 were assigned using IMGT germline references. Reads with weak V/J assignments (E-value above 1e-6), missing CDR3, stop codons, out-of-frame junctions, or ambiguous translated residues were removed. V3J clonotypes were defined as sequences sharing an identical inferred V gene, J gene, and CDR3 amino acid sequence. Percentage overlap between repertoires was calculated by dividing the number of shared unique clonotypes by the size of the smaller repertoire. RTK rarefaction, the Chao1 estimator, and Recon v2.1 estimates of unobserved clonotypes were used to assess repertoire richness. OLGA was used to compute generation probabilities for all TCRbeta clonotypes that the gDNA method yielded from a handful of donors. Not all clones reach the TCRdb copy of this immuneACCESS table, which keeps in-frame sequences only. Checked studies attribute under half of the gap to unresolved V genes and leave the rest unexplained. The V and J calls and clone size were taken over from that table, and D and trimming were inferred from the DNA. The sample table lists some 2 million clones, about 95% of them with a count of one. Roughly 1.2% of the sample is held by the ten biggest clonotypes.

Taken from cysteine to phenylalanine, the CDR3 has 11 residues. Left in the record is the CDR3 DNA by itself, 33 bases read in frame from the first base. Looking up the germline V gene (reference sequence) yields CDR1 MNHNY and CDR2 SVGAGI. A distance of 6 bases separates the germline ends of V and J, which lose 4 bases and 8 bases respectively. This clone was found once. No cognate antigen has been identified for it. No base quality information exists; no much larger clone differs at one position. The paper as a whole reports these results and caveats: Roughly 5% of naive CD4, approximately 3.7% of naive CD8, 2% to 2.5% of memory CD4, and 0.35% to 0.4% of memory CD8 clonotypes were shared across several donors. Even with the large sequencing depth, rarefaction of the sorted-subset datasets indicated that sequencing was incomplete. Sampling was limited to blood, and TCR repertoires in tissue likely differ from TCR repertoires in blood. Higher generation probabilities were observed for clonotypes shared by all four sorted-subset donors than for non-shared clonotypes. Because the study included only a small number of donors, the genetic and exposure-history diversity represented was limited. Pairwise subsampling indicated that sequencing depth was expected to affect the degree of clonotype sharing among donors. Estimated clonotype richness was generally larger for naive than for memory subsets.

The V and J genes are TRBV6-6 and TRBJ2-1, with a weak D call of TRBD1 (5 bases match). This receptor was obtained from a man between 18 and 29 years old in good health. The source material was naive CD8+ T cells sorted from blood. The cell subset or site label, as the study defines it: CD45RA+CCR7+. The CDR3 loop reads CASSWGDEQFF. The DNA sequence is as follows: TGTGCCAGCAGTTGGGGCGATGAGCAGTTCTTC.